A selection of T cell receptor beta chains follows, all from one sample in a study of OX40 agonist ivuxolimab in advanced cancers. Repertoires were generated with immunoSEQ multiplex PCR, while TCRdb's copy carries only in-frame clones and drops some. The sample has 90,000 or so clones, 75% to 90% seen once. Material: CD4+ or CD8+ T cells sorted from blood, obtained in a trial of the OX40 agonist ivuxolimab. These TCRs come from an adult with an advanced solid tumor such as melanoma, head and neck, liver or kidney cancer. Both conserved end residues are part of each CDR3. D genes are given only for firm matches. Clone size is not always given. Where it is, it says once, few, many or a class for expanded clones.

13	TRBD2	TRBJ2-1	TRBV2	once	CASNLAAVNEQFF	TGTGCCAGCAACCTAGCGGCCGTCAATGAGCAGTTCTTC
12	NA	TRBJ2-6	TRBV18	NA	CASSPGANVLTF	TGTGCCAGCTCACCTGGGGCCAACGTCCTGACTTTC
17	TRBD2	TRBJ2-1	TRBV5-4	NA	CASSKDPGLAAYNEQFF	TGTGCCAGCAGTAAAGATCCGGGACTAGCCGCCTACAATGAGCAGTTCTTC
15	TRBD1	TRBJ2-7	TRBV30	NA	CAWSRTRQGAREQYF	TGTGCCTGGAGCCGAACCCGACAGGGGGCGAGGGAGCAGTACTTC
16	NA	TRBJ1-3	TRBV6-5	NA	CASSYSTEDSGNTIYF	TGTGCCAGCAGTTACTCGACAGAAGACTCTGGAAACACCATATATTTT
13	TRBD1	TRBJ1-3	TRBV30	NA	CAWSTGVENTIYF	TGTGCCTGGTCTACAGGGGTAGAAAACACCATATATTTT
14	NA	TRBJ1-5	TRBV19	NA	CASSTRKEGQPQHF	TGTGCCAGTAGTACTAGGAAGGAGGGTCAGCCCCAGCATTTT
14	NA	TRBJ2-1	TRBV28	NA	CASSGTLLQGEQFF	TGTGCCAGCAGCGGGACACTCTTACAGGGCGAGCAGTTCTTC
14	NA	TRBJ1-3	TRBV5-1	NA	CASSLVGYGNTIYF	TGCGCCAGCAGCTTGGTAGGGTATGGAAACACCATATATTTT
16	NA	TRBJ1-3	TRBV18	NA	CASSSRQESSGNTIYF	TGTGCCAGCTCATCACGACAGGAGAGCTCTGGAAACACCATATATTTT
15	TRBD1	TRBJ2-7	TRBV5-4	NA	CASSPSTGQGPEQYF	TGTGCCAGCAGCCCATCGACCGGACAGGGGCCCGAGCAGTACTTC
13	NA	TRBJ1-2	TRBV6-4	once	CASSARVGYGYTF	TGTGCCAGCAGTGCCAGGGTGGGCTATGGCTACACCTTC
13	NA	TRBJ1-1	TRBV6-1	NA	CASIRIGGTEAFF	TGTGCCAGCATCAGGATAGGAGGGACTGAAGCTTTCTTT
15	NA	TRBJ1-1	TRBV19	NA	CASSPQGAAFTEAFF	TGTGCCAGTAGTCCCCAGGGCGCGGCGTTTACTGAAGCTTTCTTT
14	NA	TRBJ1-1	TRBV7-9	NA	CASSLLGVITEAFF	TGTGCCAGCAGCTTACTGGGCGTAATCACTGAAGCTTTCTTT
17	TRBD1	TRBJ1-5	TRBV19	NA	CASSIGQGALSNQPQHF	TGTGCCAGTAGTATCGGGCAGGGGGCGCTTAGCAATCAGCCCCAGCATTTT
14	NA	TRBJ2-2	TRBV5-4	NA	CASSPTSTNGELFF	TGTGCCAGCAGCCCCACTAGTACGAACGGGGAGCTGTTTTTT
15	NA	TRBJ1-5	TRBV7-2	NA	CASSLVREAGQPQHF	TGTGCCAGCAGCTTAGTTAGGGAAGCGGGCCAGCCCCAGCATTTT
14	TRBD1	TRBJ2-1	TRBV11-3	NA	CASSPGQEFNEQFF	TGTGCCAGCAGCCCGGGACAGGAGTTCAATGAGCAGTTCTTC
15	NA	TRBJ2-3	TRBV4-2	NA	CASSQAYHHTDTQYF	TGTGCCAGCAGCCAAGCGTACCACCACACAGATACGCAGTATTTT
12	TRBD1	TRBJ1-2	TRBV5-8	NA	CASETGRGGYTF	TGTGCCAGCGAGACAGGGAGAGGTGGCTACACCTTC
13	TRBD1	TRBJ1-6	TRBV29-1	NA	CSAGGQGGSPLHF	TGCAGCGCTGGCGGTCAGGGGGGTTCACCCCTCCACTTT
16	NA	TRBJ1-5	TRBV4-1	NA	CASSQDYFSFNQPQHF	TGCGCCAGCAGCCAAGACTATTTTTCCTTTAATCAGCCCCAGCATTTT
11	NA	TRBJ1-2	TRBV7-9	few	CASSLRDGYTF	TGTGCCAGCAGCTTAAGGGATGGCTACACCTTC
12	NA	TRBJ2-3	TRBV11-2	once	CASSPYSDTQYF	TGTGCCAGCAGCCCATATTCAGATACGCAGTATTTT
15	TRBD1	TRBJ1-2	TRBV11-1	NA	CASSLARDSLSGYTF	TGTGCCAGCAGCTTAGCCCGGGACAGTCTGTCTGGCTACACCTTC
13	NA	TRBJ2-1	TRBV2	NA	CASSERGLWGVFF	TGTGCCAGCAGTGAAAGAGGACTATGGGGTGTGTTCTTC